The 31 T cell receptor beta chains presented below share a single source sample, sequenced in a study of cytomegalovirus exposure and HLA in healthy donors. This table comes from immunoSEQ multiplex PCR, and its TCRdb copy is limited to in-frame clones, with some not included. The profile covers approximately 160,000 clones, with about 90% appearing a single time and 3% taken by the ten largest. The source material was PBMCs. Every receptor here comes from a woman aged 18 to 35 in good health and CMV-seropositive.

This chain uses TRBV9 with TRBJ1-2, with unresolved D. Trimming pared 4 bases from V and 8 bases from J, leaving 21 bases between. The CDR3 spans 15 residues. Germline V gene lookup returns CDR1 SGDLS and CDR2 YYNGEE. The CDR3 here is CASSPLRADLNGYTF. CDR3 DNA sequence: TGTGCCAGCAGCCCTCTGAGGGCAGACCTTAACGGCTACACCTTC.

V gene TRBV7-8 combines with J gene TRBJ1-3, with D maybe TRBD1 (6 bases). Trimming shortened V by 8 bases and J by 4 bases, and 18 bases separated the two germline ends. Germline assignment: CDR1 SGHVS and CDR2 FQNEAQ. The CDR3 covers 15 residues. The CDR3 DNA follows: TGTGCCAGCGCCCCCGGGGGGGGGCTAGGAAACACCATATATTTT. It yields the protein CASAPGGGLGNTIYF.

The V call is TRBV9, the J call TRBJ1-1; TRBD1 matches at 8 bases. The trim removed 6 bases at V and 1 base at J, leaving 17 bases unmatched. Germline V gene data show CDR1 as SGDLS and CDR2 as YYNGEE. The CDR3 contains 18 residues. Here the CDR3 DNA reads TGTGCCAGCAAGGGGTGGACAGGGAATAAAGGGGGGAACACTGAAGCTTTCTTT. This sequence encodes CASKGWTGNKGGNTEAFF.

The V call is TRBV29-1, the J call TRBJ1-1, with TRBD1 matching 9 bases. CDR1 is SQVTM, CDR2 ANQGSEA, per germline. The CDR3 covers 12 residues. The V gene end was trimmed by 6 bases and the J gene end by 3 bases; junction bases not matched to a gene: 2. CDR3: CSVGTGYTEAFF. In DNA, the CDR3 is TGCAGCGTAGGGACAGGGTACACTGAAGCTTTCTTT. Complete variable domain (other parts from reference TRBV29-1 and TRBJ1-1): SAVISQKPSRDICQRGTSLTIQCQVDSQVTMMFWYRQQPGQSLTLIATANQGSEATYESGFVIDKFPISRPNLTFSTLTVSNMSPEDSSIYLCSVGTGYTEAFFGQGTRLTVV.

This clone appeared once. The chain combines TRBV9 with TRBJ2-7, with D possibly matching TRBD2 (5 bases). The CDR3 runs to 18 residues. CDR1 and CDR2 (germline): SGDLS, YYNGEE. V lost 0 bases, J lost 0 bases, and 19 bases lay in between. CDR3 DNA sequence: TGTGCCAGCAGCGTAGGCCCCTCCGGAGGCGGGCACTCCTACGAGCAGTACTTC. Its translation: CASSVGPSGGGHSYEQYF.

This chain uses TRBV27 with TRBJ1-2; D is unclear. The germline CDR1 and CDR2 sequences are MNHEY and SMNVEV (reference sequence). There are 16 residues in the CDR3. V gave up 5 bases and J gave up 4 bases, with 20 bases separating them. The CDR3 DNA reads as TGTGCCAGCAGTCCTCTCCTATGGAGTAACATCTATGGCTACACCTTC. Translated: CASSPLLWSNIYGYTF.

J is TRBJ2-7 and V is TRBV12-5, with TRBD1 matching over 12 bases. The CDR3 has 18 residues. The trim removed 0 bases at V and 5 bases at J, leaving 11 bases unmatched. From germline, CDR1 is LGHNT and CDR2 FRNRAP. The CDR3 DNA reads TGTGCTAGTGGTTTGGTAGGATTTTCGGGACAGGGGGCAAACGAGCAGTACTTC. It codes for CASGLVGFSGQGANEQYF.

This chain uses TRBV7-9 with TRBJ1-6; no definite D call. The germline CDR1 and CDR2 sequences are SEHNR and FQNEAQ (reference sequence). Trimming stripped 5 bases from V and 6 bases from J, with 11 bases between. The CDR3 is 14 amino acids. The CDR3 spells CASSPPGSNSPLHF. The CDR3 DNA is TGTGCCAGCAGCCCGCCGGGGTCTAATTCACCCCTCCACTTT.

This chain joins TRBV7-9 and TRBJ2-7, with D possibly matching TRBD2 (5 bases). Germline values: CDR1 SEHNR, CDR2 FQNEAQ (reference sequence). The ends were cut back, 1 base at V and 6 bases at J, with 13 bases in the middle. This CDR3 spans 14 amino acids. The CDR3 loop reads CASSLVGSVGEQYF. The CDR3 coding sequence is TGTGCCAGCAGCTTAGTAGGTAGCGTGGGCGAGCAGTACTTC. Combining the CDR3 with reference TRBV7-9 and TRBJ2-7 gives the whole variable domain DTGVSQNPRHKITKRGQNVTFRCDPISEHNRLYWYRQTLGQGPEFLTYFQNEAQLEKSRLLSDRFSAERPKGSFSTLEIQRTEQGDSAMYLCASSLVGSVGEQYFGPGTRLTVT.

J is TRBJ1-5 and V is TRBV28; no clear D gene. V gave up 6 bases and J gave up 0 bases, with 12 bases separating them. The germline gives CDR1 MDHEN, CDR2 SYDVKM. The CDR3 covers 15 residues. CDR3 sequence reads: CASRMREVSNQPQHF. CDR3 bases: TGTGCCAGCAGGATGAGAGAGGTTAGCAATCAGCCCCAGCATTTT.

This clone was seen just once. The chain is built from TRBV30 and TRBJ2-7; a weak D match, TRBD1 (5 bases). V lost 3 bases and J lost 3, with 27 bases in between. The length of the CDR3 is 18 residues. The germline gives CDR1 GTSNPN, CDR2 SVGIG (reference sequence). CDR3 residues: CAWSRWGNLREYFYEQYF. The CDR3 bases are TGTGCCTGGAGCCGATGGGGCAATTTAAGAGAATATTTCTACGAGCAGTACTTC.

This chain links TRBV28 with TRBJ2-7, with TRBD2 matching over 9 bases. The CDR3 consists of 16 residues. Trimming at V came to 5 bases and at J to 4 bases, leaving 12 bases not matched to a gene. Germline-derived CDR1 and CDR2 are MDHEN and SYDVKM. CDR3 nucleotide sequence: TGTGCCAGCAGTCTACCTAACTCAGCGGGAGGATACGAGCAGTACTTC. It specifies CASSLPNSAGGYEQYF. The entire variable domain, with the rest obtained from reference TRBV28 and TRBJ2-7, is as follows: DVKVTQSSRYLVKRTGEKVFLECVQDMDHENMFWYRQDPGLGLRLIYFSYDVKMKEKGDIPEGYSVSREKKERFSLILESASTNQTSMYLCASSLPNSAGGYEQYFGPGTRLTVT.

V is TRBV5-8 and J is TRBJ2-1; 9 bases match TRBD2. V lost 4 bases to trimming and J lost 12 bases; unmatched junction nucleotides: 11. The germline CDR1 and CDR2 sequences are SGHTS and YDEGEE. The CDR3 has 14 amino acids. The DNA of the CDR3 is TGTGCCAGCAGCCCGGGACTAGCTCACCCTGGGCAGTTCTTC. It is translated as CASSPGLAHPGQFF.

V is TRBV6-5 and J is TRBJ2-1, with 12 bases fitting TRBD2. Germline V gives CDR1 MNHEY, CDR2 SVGAGI. V lost 4 bases and J lost 0; bases outside the gene matches: 1. This CDR3 region has 16 residues. The CDR3 protein is CASSLTSGGSYNEQFF. The CDR3 nucleotides read TGTGCCAGCAGTTTGACTAGCGGGGGCTCCTACAATGAGCAGTTCTTC.

The rearrangement links TRBV19 to TRBJ2-3, with 7 bases aligning to TRBD2. After removal of 1 base from V and 2 bases from J, the junction contained 3 bases not matched to a gene. The CDR3 sequence is 15 residues long. Germline loops: CDR1 LNHDA, CDR2 SQIVND (reference sequence). The CDR3 sequence: CASSIAAGVTDTQYF. CDR3 bases: TGTGCCAGTAGTATAGCGGCGGGAGTCACAGATACGCAGTATTTT.

This chain connects TRBV5-1 to TRBJ2-7, with 9 nucleotides matching TRBD2. CDR3 length: 15 amino acids. J lost 2 bases, V lost 2 bases, and 5 bases had no gene match. From germline, CDR1 is SGHRS and CDR2 YFSETQ. CDR3 sequence: CASSLLAGQPYEQYF. In DNA form, the CDR3 reads TGCGCCAGCAGCTTACTAGCGGGCCAACCCTACGAGCAGTACTTC.

This clone was counted a single time. The chain couples TRBV6-4 to TRBJ2-5; D is uncertain. From germline, CDR1 is MRHNA and CDR2 SNTAGT. V was clipped by 8 bases and J by 1 base, with 2 bases between them. The CDR3 covers 10 residues. The CDR3 coding sequence is TGTGCCAGCCTCCAAGAGACCCAGTACTTC. Its protein is CASLQETQYF.

The gene calls are TRBV14 and TRBJ1-1; perhaps TRBD1 as D (5 bases). CDR1 SGHDN and CDR2 FVKESK come from the germline V gene. The CDR3 is 15 amino acids. V lost 1 base and J 4 bases, leaving 13 bases between the germline ends. CDR3 in amino acids: CASSQVAGPGTEAFF. CDR3 DNA: TGTGCCAGCAGCCAAGTGGCAGGGCCGGGCACTGAAGCTTTCTTT.

The table lists this clone with a count of one. The chain carries TRBV2 and TRBJ1-4; TRBD1 might be the D (6 bases). The CDR3 is 16 residues long. The germline gives CDR1 SNHLY, CDR2 FYNNEI. V shed 4 bases and J shed 7 bases, with 19 bases lying between them. The CDR3 DNA follows: TGTGCCAGCAGTGTCATCCCGGGGGGGCGGGCTGAAAAACTGTTTTTT. It codes for CASSVIPGGRAEKLFF.

Here the CDR3 DNA reads TGTGCCAGCAGTTTTTGGCAGGGAGGAGAGACCCAGTACTTC. It specifies CASSFWQGGETQYF. The chain carries TRBV27 and TRBJ2-5, with D perhaps TRBD2 (6 bases). The germline CDR1 and CDR2 sequences are MNHEY and SMNVEV (reference sequence). Trimming pared 3 bases from V and 4 bases from J, leaving 12 bases between. This CDR3 spans 14 amino acids.

CDR3 bases: TGTGCCTGGAGTGTACTCGGGGAGACCCAGTACTTC. The encoded protein is CAWSVLGETQYF. The gene calls are TRBV30 and TRBJ2-5; D unresolved. The CDR3 contains 12 residues. The V and J ends lost 0 bases and 5 bases respectively, with 7 bases between them. In germline, CDR1 is GTSNPN, CDR2 SVGIG (reference sequence).

The rearrangement uses TRBV11-1 and TRBJ2-5, with 8 bases fitting TRBD1. Trimming at V came to 3 bases and at J to 1 base, leaving 4 bases not matched to a gene. The CDR3 is 15 amino acids. Germline V gene lookup returns CDR1 SGHAT and CDR2 FQDESV (reference sequence). Written as DNA, the CDR3 is TGTGCCAGCAGCTTTTTTGACAGGGGCCAAGAGACCCAGTACTTC. Translated: CASSFFDRGQETQYF.

V usage is TRBV7-8 and J usage is TRBJ2-3; D gene unclear. Trimming pared 1 base from V and 2 bases from J, leaving 13 bases between. This CDR3 is built from 16 residues. Germline CDR1 is SGHVS and CDR2 is FQNEAQ. The DNA of the CDR3 is TGTGCCAGCAGCTTAGTTTTTGCAGAAATCACAGATACGCAGTATTTT. Translating it yields CASSLVFAEITDTQYF.

V gene TRBV2 combines with J gene TRBJ2-3; no clear D. Trimming removed 2 bases at V and 2 bases at J, with 8 bases between. Germline assignment: CDR1 SNHLY and CDR2 FYNNEI. The CDR3 loop spans 14 amino acids. The CDR3: CASSENRYTDTQYF. The CDR3 DNA reads as TGTGCCAGCAGTGAAAACAGATACACAGATACGCAGTATTTT.

The chain has TRBV6-6 and TRBJ1-5, with TRBD1 matching over 7 bases. Per the germline V gene, CDR1 is MNHNY and CDR2 is SVGAGI (reference sequence). With 6 bases clipped from V and 6 bases from J, the junction kept 14 bases outside the gene matches. CDR3 size: 16 residues. This chain's CDR3 is CASSLRQGFVTQPQHF. The DNA of the CDR3 is TGTGCCAGCAGCCTACGACAGGGCTTCGTCACTCAGCCCCAGCATTTT.

J is TRBJ2-1 and V is TRBV7-8; possibly TRBD2 for D (6 bases). The CDR3 runs 16 residues. CDR1 is SGHVS and CDR2 is FQNEAQ in the germline V gene. V was pared by 1 base and J by 5 bases, with 15 bases between. The CDR3 region has the DNA TGTGCCAGCAGCTTAGAATGGCTAGCGAACAACAATGAGCAGTTCTTC. Translated, it gives CASSLEWLANNNEQFF.

The genes are TRBV2 and TRBJ2-7; the D gene is possibly TRBD1 (5 bases). Trimming pared 6 bases from V and 2 bases from J, leaving 11 bases between. The germline gives CDR1 SNHLY, CDR2 FYNNEI. The CDR3 spans 13 residues. The CDR3 sequence: CASRETDTYEQYF. The CDR3 DNA reads TGTGCCAGCAGAGAGACGGACACCTACGAGCAGTACTTC.

This chain connects TRBV9 to TRBJ2-7; TRBD2 agrees at 7 bases. The germline CDR1 and CDR2 sequences are SGDLS and YYNGEE. Trimming at V came to 4 bases and at J to 4 bases, leaving 14 bases not matched to a gene. There are 16 residues in the CDR3. CDR3 sequence reads: CASSPGGSSGAYEQYF. Written as DNA, the CDR3 is TGTGCCAGCAGCCCGGGCGGATCTAGCGGAGCGTACGAGCAGTACTTC.

V and J are TRBV6-5 and TRBJ1-1; the D is unclear. V lost 0 bases to trimming and J lost 5 bases, with 7 bases between them. The CDR3 spans 13 residues. CDR1 is MNHEY and CDR2 is SVGAGI in the germline V gene. CDR3 sequence (DNA): TGTGCCAGCAGTTACTCTGCGGGAACTGAAGCTTTCTTT. Translated, it gives CASSYSAGTEAFF.

The CDR3 spells CATSLVAGVFYNEQFF. The CDR3 DNA follows: TGCGCCACCTCCTTGGTAGCGGGGGTCTTCTACAATGAGCAGTTCTTC. This chain connects TRBV5-1 to TRBJ2-1; 9 nucleotides agree with TRBD2. V dropped 9 bases and J dropped 3; count of bases not matched to a gene: 13. Germline V CDR1 and CDR2: SGHRS, YFSETQ. The CDR3 runs to 16 residues.

The rearrangement links TRBV10-2 to TRBJ2-7; possibly TRBD2 for D (7 bases). The V gene lost 5 bases and the J gene lost 1 base, with 21 bases spanning the gap. The CDR3 is made up of 17 amino acids. Per germline, CDR1 WSHSY and CDR2 SAAADI. The CDR3 sequence: CASSWGAGRGRSYEQYF. Written as DNA, the CDR3 is TGCGCCAGCAGTTGGGGAGCTGGGCGGGGGCGTTCCTACGAGCAGTACTTC.